The 31 T cell receptor beta chains given below trace back to one sample, sequenced in a study of human CD8 memory T cell subsets. UMI-labeled 5' RACE generated the TCR beta libraries. Following a re-call of the 5' RACE reads, TCRdb has one entry per CDR3 protein and lacks DNA. The sample table includes 9,500 to 13,000 distinct CDR3 sequences. The sample comprised CD8+ T cells from PBMCs. The receptors were gathered from a human donor in good health.

This clonotype is deemed medium-sized (0.01 to 0.1%) by its frequency. The chain has TRBV28 and TRBJ2-7. The CDR3 is 11 amino acids. Germline assignment: CDR1 MDHEN and CDR2 SYDVKM. This CDR3 reads CASQTFYEQYF.

This clonotype is labeled medium-sized based on frequency. The rearrangement joins TRBV12-3 or TRBV12-4 to TRBJ1-2; TCRdb returns TRBD1, unconfirmable since there is no DNA. The CDR3 length is 13 residues. CDR3 in amino acids: CASSLWGAYGYTF.

The chain combines TRBV5-6 with TRBJ2-7; TCRdb selects TRBD1, and the lack of DNA leaves this call unchecked. Germline loops: CDR1 SGHDT, CDR2 YYEEEE. The CDR3 is 15 residues long. The CDR3: CASSPVGGKADEQYF.

The chain is built from TRBV20-1 and TRBJ2-1. This CDR3 comprises 11 residues. Germline CDR1 and CDR2: DFQATT and SNEGSKA (reference sequence). The CDR3 region is CSASGEETQFF.

The genes are TRBV6-1 and TRBJ1-5. CDR1 and CDR2 (germline): MNHNS, SASEGT. The CDR3 is 14 residues long. The CDR3 sequence: CASSEITVNQPQHF.

This clonotype ranks as medium-sized (0.01 to 0.1%) in terms of frequency. CDR3 residues: CASSGELAGVENIQYF. The chain uses TRBV2 and TRBJ2-4; there is no DNA to check the TCRdb D call of TRBD2. The CDR3 covers 16 residues. Germline V CDR1 and CDR2: SNHLY, FYNNEI. The variable domain in full, with the rest retrieved from reference TRBV2 and TRBJ2-4, is EPEVTQTPSHQVTQMGQEVILRCVPISNHLYFYWYRQILGQKVEFLVSFYNNEISEKSEIFDDQFSVERPDGSNFTLKIRSTKLEDSAMYFCASSGELAGVENIQYFGAGTRLSVL.

This chain uses TRBV11-2 with TRBJ2-3; as DNA is missing, the TRBD1 call by TCRdb cannot be tested. CDR3 size: 14 residues. Looked up from germline, CDR1 is SGHAT and CDR2 is FQNNGV. CDR3 residues: CASSLRRGEYTQYF.

The genes are TRBV5-1 and TRBJ2-1. This CDR3 region has 12 residues. Germline V gives CDR1 SGHRS, CDR2 YFSETQ. The CDR3 reads CASSLDGNEQFF.

This clonotype ranks as medium-sized in terms of frequency. This chain connects TRBV5-6 to TRBJ2-7; with no DNA, the TCRdb D assignment of TRBD1 cannot be verified. The CDR3 is 17 amino acids. CDR1 and CDR2 (germline): SGHDT, YYEEEE. This CDR3 reads CASSMNYPGVGSYEQYF.

CDR3 in amino acids: CASSLGGSLDEQYF. The chain is built from TRBV5-4 and TRBJ2-7. This CDR3 region has 14 residues. In germline, CDR1 is SGHNT, CDR2 YYREEE (reference sequence).

The chain employs TRBV12-3 or TRBV12-4 and TRBJ2-3; absent DNA, TCRdb's TRBD2 call cannot be checked. The CDR3 has 15 amino acids. CDR3 sequence: CASSGLAGGGDTQYF.

This clonotype registers medium-sized (0.01 to 0.1%) by frequency. The rearrangement joins TRBV28 to TRBJ2-5; TCRdb indicates TRBD2, and absent DNA this call remains unverified. Per germline, CDR1 MDHEN and CDR2 SYDVKM. This CDR3 is built from 17 residues. The CDR3 loop reads CASSLGGLAVGGETQYF.

The chain links TRBV6-6 to TRBJ1-1; TCRdb's D call of TRBD1 is untestable without DNA. Germline-derived CDR1 and CDR2 are MNHNY and SVGAGI (reference sequence). The CDR3 totals 16 residues. The CDR3 sequence: CASSPLDRQANTEAFF.

This chain joins TRBV4-2 and TRBJ2-4. This CDR3 has 15 amino acids. CDR1 LGHNA and CDR2 YNFKEQ come from the germline V gene. CDR3 sequence: CASSQDVGVKNIQYF.

This clonotype is called medium-sized based on its frequency. The V and J genes are TRBV14 and TRBJ1-6. Germline CDR1 is SGHDN and CDR2 is FVKESK. The CDR3 extends over 15 amino acids. CDR3 residues: CASSQEPVVPSPLHF.

This chain uses TRBV29-1 with TRBJ1-2; TCRdb designates TRBD1, a call that cannot be tested without DNA. The CDR3 runs to 12 residues. The V gene's germline CDR1 is SQVTM and CDR2 ANQGSEA. Here the CDR3 reads CSADRGGYGYTF.

V and J are TRBV19 and TRBJ1-5. Germline CDR1 is LNHDA and CDR2 is SQIVND (reference sequence). This CDR3 contains 14 residues. CDR3 region: CASREQLSNQPQHF.

CDR3: CSAKRVYTYEQYF. The V gene is TRBV20-1, the J gene TRBJ2-7. CDR1 DFQATT and CDR2 SNEGSKA come from the germline V gene (reference sequence). The CDR3 runs 13 residues.

This chain uses TRBV7-8 with TRBJ2-1. The germline CDR1 and CDR2 sequences are SGHVS and FQNEAQ. The CDR3 length is 14 residues. CDR3 residues: CASSLGGNNNEQFF.

The chain couples TRBV7-2 to TRBJ1-5. Germline lookup yields CDR1 SGHTA and CDR2 FQGNSA. CDR3 length: 13 residues. The CDR3 sequence: CASSTRGNQPQHF.

V usage is TRBV20-1 and J usage is TRBJ2-5; there is no DNA to check the TCRdb D call of TRBD1. The germline V gene encodes CDR1 DFQATT and CDR2 SNEGSKA (reference sequence). This CDR3 spans 17 amino acids. CDR3: CSALRTGGSETEETQYF.

The chain recombines TRBV28 with TRBJ2-7. The CDR3 has 13 amino acids. CDR1 is MDHEN, CDR2 SYDVKM, per germline. The CDR3 here is CASSLQVFYEQYF.

The chain is built from TRBV4-1 and TRBJ2-7; TCRdb lists TRBD2, though no DNA is available to test this call. The CDR3 runs 16 residues. Germline-derived CDR1 and CDR2 are MGHRA and YSYEKL. The CDR3 loop reads CASSFRTSGGFYEQYF.

V and J are TRBV9 and TRBJ1-1; the TCRdb D gene call, TRBD1, has no DNA to confirm it. Germline loops: CDR1 SGDLS, CDR2 YYNGEE. CDR3 size: 13 residues. The CDR3 loop is CASSARVGAEAFF.

The chain employs TRBV3-1 and TRBJ1-4; TCRdb calls TRBD1, which cannot be checked without DNA. The CDR3 length is 15 residues. Per the germline V gene, CDR1 is LGHDT and CDR2 is YNNKEL (reference sequence). CDR3 amino acids: CASSQEDRLNEKLFF.

The chain recombines TRBV29-1 with TRBJ2-1; the D call from TCRdb, TRBD1, cannot be confirmed without DNA. This CDR3 is built from 16 residues. The germline CDR1 and CDR2 sequences are SQVTM and ANQGSEA. The CDR3 here is CSVEGVGGSSYNEQFF.

J is TRBJ2-7 and V is TRBV5-4. Germline V gene lookup returns CDR1 SGHNT and CDR2 YYREEE (reference sequence). The CDR3 consists of 14 residues. The CDR3 is CASSLFSSFPEQYF.

This clonotype is classed as medium-sized by frequency. The J gene is TRBJ2-1, the V gene TRBV5-6; absent DNA, TCRdb's TRBD2 call cannot be checked. Germline V gene sequence: CDR1 SGHDT, CDR2 YYEEEE. The CDR3 covers 18 residues. The CDR3 sequence: CASSLRVAGGLLYNEQFF.

The chain couples TRBV7-9 to TRBJ2-5; TCRdb's D call, TRBD1, is unchecked because there is no DNA. The CDR3 spans 19 residues. Germline CDR1 reads SEHNR; CDR2 reads FQNEAQ (reference sequence). The CDR3 region is CASSHTDGEPGFSQETQYF.

V gene TRBV4-3 combines with J gene TRBJ1-2; TCRdb gives TRBD1 as the D gene, but with no DNA this cannot be confirmed. CDR3 length equals 15 residues. CDR1 LGHNA and CDR2 YSLEER come from the germline V gene. CDR3 protein: CASSQDGPGNYGYTF.

V is TRBV23-1 and J is TRBJ2-3; TCRdb's D call of TRBD1 is untestable without DNA. TRBV23-1 is an ORF, and what it does is uncertain. The length of the CDR3 is 14 residues. The CDR3 reads CASSNSGTIDTQYF.